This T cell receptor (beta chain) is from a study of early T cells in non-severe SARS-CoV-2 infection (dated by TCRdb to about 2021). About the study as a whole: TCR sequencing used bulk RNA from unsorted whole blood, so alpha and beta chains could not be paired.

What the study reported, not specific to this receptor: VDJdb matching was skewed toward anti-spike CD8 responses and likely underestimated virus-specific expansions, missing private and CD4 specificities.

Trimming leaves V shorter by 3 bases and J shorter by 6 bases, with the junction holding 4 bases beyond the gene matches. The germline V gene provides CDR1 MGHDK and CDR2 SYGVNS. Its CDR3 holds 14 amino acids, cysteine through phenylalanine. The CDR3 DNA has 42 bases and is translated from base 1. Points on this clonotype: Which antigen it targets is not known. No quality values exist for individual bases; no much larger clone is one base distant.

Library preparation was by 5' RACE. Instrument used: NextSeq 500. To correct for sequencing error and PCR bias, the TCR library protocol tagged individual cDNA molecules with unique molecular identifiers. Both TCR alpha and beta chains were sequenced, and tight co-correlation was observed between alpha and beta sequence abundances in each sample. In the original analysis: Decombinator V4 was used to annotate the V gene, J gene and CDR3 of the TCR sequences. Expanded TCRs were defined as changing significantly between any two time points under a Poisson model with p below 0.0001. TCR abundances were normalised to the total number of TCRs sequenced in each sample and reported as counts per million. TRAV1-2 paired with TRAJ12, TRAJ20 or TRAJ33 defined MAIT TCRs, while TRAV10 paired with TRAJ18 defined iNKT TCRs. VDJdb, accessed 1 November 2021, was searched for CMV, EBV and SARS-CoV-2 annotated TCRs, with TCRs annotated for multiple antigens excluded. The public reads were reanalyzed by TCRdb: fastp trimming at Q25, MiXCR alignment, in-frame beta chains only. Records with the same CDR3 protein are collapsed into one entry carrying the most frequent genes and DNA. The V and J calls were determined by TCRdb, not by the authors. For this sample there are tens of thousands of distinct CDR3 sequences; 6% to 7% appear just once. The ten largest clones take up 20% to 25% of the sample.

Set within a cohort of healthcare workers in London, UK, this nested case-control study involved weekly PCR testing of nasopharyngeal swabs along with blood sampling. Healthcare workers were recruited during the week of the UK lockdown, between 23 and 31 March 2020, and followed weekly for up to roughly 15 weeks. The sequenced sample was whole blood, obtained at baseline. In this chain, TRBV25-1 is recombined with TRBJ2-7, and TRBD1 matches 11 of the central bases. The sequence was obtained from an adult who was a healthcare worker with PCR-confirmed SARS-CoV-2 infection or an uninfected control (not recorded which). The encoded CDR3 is CASSEDRGPLEQYF. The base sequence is TGTGCCAGCAGTGAGGACAGGGGGCCTCTCGAGCAGTACTTC.